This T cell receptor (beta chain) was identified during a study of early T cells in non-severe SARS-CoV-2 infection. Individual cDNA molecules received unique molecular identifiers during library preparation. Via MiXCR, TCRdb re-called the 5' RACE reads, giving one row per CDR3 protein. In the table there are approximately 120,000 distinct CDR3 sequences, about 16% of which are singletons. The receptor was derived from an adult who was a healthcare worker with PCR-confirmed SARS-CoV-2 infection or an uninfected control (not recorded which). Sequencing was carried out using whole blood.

The CDR3 region has the DNA TGCGCCAGCAGCTTCGGGGACCGGGGCCTTGAAGCTTTCTTT. Its translation: CASSFGDRGLEAFF. This chain connects TRBV5-1 to TRBJ1-1, with D possibly TRBD1 on 5 matching bases. V lost 2 bases and J lost 7, with 15 bases in between. The CDR3 consists of 14 residues. The V gene's germline CDR1 is SGHRS and CDR2 YFSETQ.